The clone carrying this TCR beta chain was observed many times. The antigen is undetermined. Through Arm-PCR of CDR3 regions and iRepertoire HTBI primers, TCR beta libraries were built. TCRdb processed the multiplex PCR reads anew with MiXCR; each CDR3 protein has one entry. The data contain under 500,000 distinct CDR3 sequences, about a fifth of them singletons. The V segment lost 0 bases and the J segment 2 bases; nucleotides outside the gene matches: 16. The CDR3 extends over 20 amino acids. Germline CDR1 is LGHNT and CDR2 is FRNRAP. This record comes from a study of regulatory T cells in long-lasting Graves disease. Study-level information: The study counted Graves' disease as persistent given over 5 years of antithyroid drugs and positive TSH receptor antibodies. Study results and caveats: Sample size, which was small, may have reduced accuracy. Favored gene segments in persistent disease were TRBV28, TRBJ1-2 and TRBJ2-5. Among persistent patients, a larger number of public clonotypes were shared (approximately 3,000) than among newly diagnosed patients (roughly 970).

Time point here: persistent/refractory GD, antithyroid drugs over 5 years with positive TRAb. The TCR library was made from RNA extracted from PBMCs. Sample: peripheral blood mononuclear cells (PBMCs), taken when the disease was refractory, from a patient treated with antithyroid drugs. The chain recombines TRBV12-5 with TRBJ2-7; 10 bases are a match to TRBD2. This sequence was found in a female donor with Graves disease. CDR3 amino acids: CASGLVGASGSSNLTYEQYF. For the CDR3, the DNA is TGTGCTAGTGGTTTGGTCGGAGCTAGCGGGAGTTCGAACCTGACCTACGAGCAGTACTTC.